Following are 17 T cell receptor beta chains from one sample sequenced in a study of blood T cell repertoires in COVID-19. This table comes from immunoSEQ multiplex PCR, and its TCRdb copy is limited to in-frame clones, with some not included. The sample consists of roughly 180,000 clones, roughly 84% of them appearing once. The sample taken for sequencing was PBMCs or T cells enriched from blood (not recorded which). These receptor sequences come from a man between 60 and 70 years old who had recovered from COVID-19.

V usage is TRBV9 and J usage is TRBJ2-2; maybe TRBD2 (6 bases). Germline V lookup: CDR1 SGDLS, CDR2 YYNGEE. This CDR3 has 16 residues. Deletions cut 1 base from V and 1 base from J, with 11 bases between. The CDR3: CASSVLGEVNTGELFF. CDR3 sequence (DNA): TGTGCCAGCAGCGTACTTGGGGAGGTGAACACCGGGGAGCTGTTTTTT.

The sample holds a few counts of this clone. The chain joins TRBV20-1 to TRBJ2-1; D not certain. Germline V gives CDR1 DFQATT, CDR2 SNEGSKA (reference sequence). The CDR3 is 10 residues long. V was trimmed by 3 bases and J by 10 bases, leaving 7 bases between them. The CDR3 protein is CSARVREQFF. The CDR3 DNA reads as TGCAGTGCTAGGGTGAGGGAGCAGTTCTTC.

The CDR3 sequence: CASSFKLPSDRGEPQHF. The CDR3 DNA reads as TGTGCCAGCAGCTTTAAACTCCCCTCGGACAGGGGAGAGCCCCAGCATTTT. The gene calls are TRBV7-8 and TRBJ1-5; 9 nucleotides match TRBD1. Germline loops: CDR1 SGHVS, CDR2 FQNEAQ. After removal of 3 bases from V and 8 bases from J, the junction contained 14 bases not matched to a gene. This CDR3 region has 17 residues.

V usage is TRBV4-1 and J usage is TRBJ2-7; D is possibly TRBD2 (5 bases). The ends were cut back, 1 base at V and 2 bases at J, with 9 bases in the middle. The CDR3 runs 14 residues. Germline V gene sequence: CDR1 MGHRA, CDR2 YSYEKL. CDR3 nucleotide sequence: TGCGCCAGCAGCCAAGCCGGACTCGCCTACGAGCAGTACTTC. This sequence encodes CASSQAGLAYEQYF.

The rearrangement joins TRBV14 to TRBJ1-3, with unresolved D. V was cut by 4 bases and J by 4 bases, with 8 bases left in between. The CDR3 loop spans 13 amino acids. Germline CDR1 and CDR2: SGHDN and FVKESK. The DNA for the CDR3 is TGTGCCAGCAGCCTCTCTTCGGGAAACACCATATATTTT. Its translation: CASSLSSGNTIYF. Looking up the rest from reference TRBV14 and TRBJ1-3 gives the full variable domain: EAGVTQFPSHSVIEKGQTVTLRCDPISGHDNLYWYRRVMGKEIKFLLHFVKESKQDESGMPNNRFLAERTGGTYSTLKVQPAELEDSGVYFCASSLSSGNTIYFGEGSWLTVV.

V and J are TRBV28 and TRBJ2-7, with 8 bases matching TRBD1. Losses at the gene ends were 6 bases for V and 0 bases for J; bases not matched to a gene: 7. The CDR3 sequence is 15 residues long. In germline, CDR1 is MDHEN, CDR2 SYDVKM. DNA of the CDR3: TGTGCCAGCAGCCCAGGGGGCCTTAGCTCCTACGAGCAGTACTTC. This gives the protein CASSPGGLSSYEQYF. The entire variable domain, with the rest obtained from reference TRBV28 and TRBJ2-7, is as follows: DVKVTQSSRYLVKRTGEKVFLECVQDMDHENMFWYRQDPGLGLRLIYFSYDVKMKEKGDIPEGYSVSREKKERFSLILESASTNQTSMYLCASSPGGLSSYEQYFGPGTRLTVT.

This rearrangement joins TRBV14 to TRBJ2-1, with TRBD1 matching 7 bases. Germline V gene lookup returns CDR1 SGHDN and CDR2 FVKESK. The CDR3 is 16 amino acids. V gave up 3 bases and J gave up 2 bases; unmatched junction bases: 7. CDR3 nucleotides: TGTGCCAGCAGCCATAGTTGGGACAGCCCCTACAATGAGCAGTTCTTC. It specifies CASSHSWDSPYNEQFF.

This chain joins TRBV18 and TRBJ1-4, with D unresolved. Germline V gene lookup returns CDR1 KGHSH and CDR2 LQKENI. The CDR3 covers 11 residues. Trimming took 4 bases from V and 6 from J, leaving 3 bases between them. CDR3 sequence reads: CASSLYEKLFF. CDR3 nucleotides: TGTGCCAGCTCACTATATGAAAAACTGTTTTTT.

This clone was seen only once. The chain recombines TRBV3-1 (or the pseudogene TRBV3-2) with TRBJ2-5; 13 bases map to TRBD2. This CDR3 has 19 residues. Germline CDR1 and CDR2: LGHDT and YNNKEL (reference sequence). Unmatched junction bases numbered 9, after V lost 1 base and J lost 1 base. CDR3 coding DNA: TGTGCCAGCAGCCAAGGCCAATTGGGACTAGCGGGGCGCCAAGAGACCCAGTACTTC. Translation: CASSQGQLGLAGRQETQYF.

V usage is TRBV27 and J usage is TRBJ1-6; 11 bases match TRBD1. Germline V lookup: CDR1 MNHEY, CDR2 SMNVEV (reference sequence). Trimming cost V 2 bases and J 9 bases; bases outside gene matches: 3. The CDR3 spans 15 residues. The CDR3 here is CASSLGTGGRSPLHF. CDR3 in DNA: TGTGCCAGCAGTTTAGGGACAGGGGGGCGTTCACCCCTCCACTTT.

J is TRBJ2-2 and V is TRBV11-2, with 13 bases fitting TRBD2. V lost 5 bases to trimming and J lost 7 bases; unmatched junction nucleotides: 7. The CDR3 extends over 16 amino acids. Germline lookup yields CDR1 SGHAT and CDR2 FQNNGV. The CDR3 nucleotides are TGTGCCAGCAGCCGGACTAGCGGGAGATCTGACGGGGAGCTGTTTTTT. This codes for CASSRTSGRSDGELFF.

For this clone: One junction end disagrees with the germline gene, perhaps due to a read error. CDR3 nucleotide sequence: TGCAGTGCTAGGGGACAGGGATTT. Residues: CSARGQGF. The chain is built from TRBV20-1 and TRBJ1-2, with 9 bases fitting TRBD1. The length of the CDR3 is 8 residues. Germline V gene lookup returns CDR1 DFQATT and CDR2 SNEGSKA (reference sequence).

The rearrangement joins TRBV5-1 to TRBJ1-5; 9 bases line up with TRBD1. Germline values: CDR1 SGHRS, CDR2 YFSETQ. J was trimmed by 4 bases and V by 3 bases; bases with no gene match: 5. The CDR3 spans 15 residues. CDR3 sequence: CASSWGTGRNQPQHF. Here the CDR3 DNA reads TGCGCCAGCAGCTGGGGGACAGGGCGGAATCAGCCCCAGCATTTT.

This clone was found once. The rearrangement links TRBV24-1 to TRBJ2-7; 8 nucleotides agree with TRBD2. The V gene's germline CDR1 is KGHDR and CDR2 SFDVKD. The CDR3 is 16 amino acids. V was clipped by 0 bases and J by 0 bases; unmatched bases: 3. CDR3 sequence: CATSDLGREDSYEQYF. The DNA for the CDR3 is TGTGCCACCAGTGATTTGGGGCGGGAGGACTCCTACGAGCAGTACTTC.

This chain joins TRBV27 and TRBJ2-1; TRBD2 might be the D (6 bases). The CDR3 consists of 15 residues. V was trimmed by 0 bases and J by 0 bases, leaving 6 bases between them. Germline V gives CDR1 MNHEY, CDR2 SMNVEV (reference sequence). The CDR3 nucleotides read TGTGCCAGCAGTTTATCGACTAGCTCCTACAATGAGCAGTTCTTC. Translation gives CASSLSTSSYNEQFF.

The V gene is TRBV5-1, the J gene TRBJ2-3, with TRBD2 identical over 16 bases. The CDR3 has 17 amino acids. V lost 4 bases, J lost 3 bases, and 5 bases stayed unmatched. Germline V gene sequence: CDR1 SGHRS, CDR2 YFSETQ. In DNA, the CDR3 is TGCGCCAGCAGCCGGGGACTAGCGGGGGGGTCTACAGATACGCAGTATTTT. Translating it yields CASSRGLAGGSTDTQYF.

V and J are TRBV3-1 (or the pseudogene TRBV3-2) and TRBJ1-2; D not certain. This CDR3 contains 14 residues. The ends were cut back, 0 bases at V and 6 bases at J, with 11 bases in the middle. Germline CDR1 reads LGHDT; CDR2 reads YNNKEL (reference sequence). DNA for the CDR3: TGTGCCAGCAGCCAAGATGCGGGAAGGGATGGCTACACCTTC. Its translation: CASSQDAGRDGYTF.